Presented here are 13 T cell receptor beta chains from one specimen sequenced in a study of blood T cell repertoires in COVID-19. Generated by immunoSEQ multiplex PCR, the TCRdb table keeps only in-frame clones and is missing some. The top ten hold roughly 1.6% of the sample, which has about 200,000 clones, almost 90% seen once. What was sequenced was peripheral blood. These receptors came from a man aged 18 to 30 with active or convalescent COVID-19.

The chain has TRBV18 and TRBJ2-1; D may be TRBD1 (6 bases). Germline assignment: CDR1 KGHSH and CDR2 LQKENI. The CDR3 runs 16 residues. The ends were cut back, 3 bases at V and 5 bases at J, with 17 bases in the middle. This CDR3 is CASSPLPVGAHNEQFF. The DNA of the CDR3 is TGTGCCAGCTCACCCCTCCCCGTGGGGGCCCACAATGAGCAGTTCTTC.

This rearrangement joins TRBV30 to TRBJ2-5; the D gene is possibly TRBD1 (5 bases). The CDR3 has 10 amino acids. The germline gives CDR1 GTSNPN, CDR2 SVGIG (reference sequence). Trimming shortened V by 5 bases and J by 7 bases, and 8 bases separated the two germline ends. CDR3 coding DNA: TGTGCCTGGCAGGGTTTGACCCAGTACTTC. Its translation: CAWQGLTQYF.

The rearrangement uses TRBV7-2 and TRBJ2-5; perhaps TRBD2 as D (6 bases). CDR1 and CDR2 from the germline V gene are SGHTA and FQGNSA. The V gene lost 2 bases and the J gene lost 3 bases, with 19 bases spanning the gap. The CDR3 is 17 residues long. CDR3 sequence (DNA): TGTGCCAGCAGCTTATACCGGAGGGTGTTGGAAAAAGAGACCCAGTACTTC. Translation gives CASSLYRRVLEKETQYF.

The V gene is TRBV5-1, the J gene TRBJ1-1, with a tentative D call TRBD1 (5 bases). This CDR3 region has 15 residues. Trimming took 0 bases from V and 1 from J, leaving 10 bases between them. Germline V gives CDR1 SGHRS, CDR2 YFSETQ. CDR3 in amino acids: CASSLDPDTNTEAFF. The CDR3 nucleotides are TGCGCCAGCAGCTTGGATCCGGACACGAACACTGAAGCTTTCTTT.

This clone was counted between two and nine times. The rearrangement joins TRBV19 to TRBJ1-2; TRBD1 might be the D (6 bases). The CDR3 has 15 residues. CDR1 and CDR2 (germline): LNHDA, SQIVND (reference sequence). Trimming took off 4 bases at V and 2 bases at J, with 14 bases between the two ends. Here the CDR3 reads CASSKRQAENYGYTF. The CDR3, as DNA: TGTGCCAGTAGTAAAAGACAGGCCGAGAACTATGGCTACACCTTC.

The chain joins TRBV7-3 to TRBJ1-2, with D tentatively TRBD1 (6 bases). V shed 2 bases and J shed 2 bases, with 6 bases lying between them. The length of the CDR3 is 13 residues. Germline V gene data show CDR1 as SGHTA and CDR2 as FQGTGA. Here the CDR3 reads CASSLGGNYGYTF. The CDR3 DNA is TGTGCCAGCAGCTTAGGGGGCAACTATGGCTACACCTTC.

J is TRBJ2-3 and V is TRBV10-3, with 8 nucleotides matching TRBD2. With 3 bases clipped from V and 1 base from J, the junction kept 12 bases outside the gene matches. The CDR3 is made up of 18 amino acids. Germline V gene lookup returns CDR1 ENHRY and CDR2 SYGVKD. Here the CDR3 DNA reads TGTGCCATCAGTGATCTTAGCGGGAAAGTTGGTGGCACAGATACGCAGTATTTT. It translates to CAISDLSGKVGGTDTQYF.

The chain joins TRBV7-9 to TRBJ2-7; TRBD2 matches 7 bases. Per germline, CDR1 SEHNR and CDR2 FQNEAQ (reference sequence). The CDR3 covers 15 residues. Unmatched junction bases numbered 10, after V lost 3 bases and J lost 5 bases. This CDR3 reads CASSFMWGGWHEQYF. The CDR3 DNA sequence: TGTGCCAGCAGCTTCATGTGGGGGGGTTGGCACGAGCAGTACTTC.

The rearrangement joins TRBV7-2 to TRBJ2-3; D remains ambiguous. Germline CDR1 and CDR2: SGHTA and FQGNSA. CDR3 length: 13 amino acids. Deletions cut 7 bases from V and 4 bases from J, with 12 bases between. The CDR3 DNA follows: TGTGCCAGCACTAGGAGTCTCCCAGATACGCAGTATTTT. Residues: CASTRSLPDTQYF.

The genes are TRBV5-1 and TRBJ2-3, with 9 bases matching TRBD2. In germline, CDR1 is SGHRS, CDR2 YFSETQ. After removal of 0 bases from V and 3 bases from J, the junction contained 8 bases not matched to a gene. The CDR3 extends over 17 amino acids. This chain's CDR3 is CASSLAGLAGLTDTQYF. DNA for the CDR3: TGCGCCAGCAGCTTGGCCGGGCTAGCGGGGTTAACAGATACGCAGTATTTT.

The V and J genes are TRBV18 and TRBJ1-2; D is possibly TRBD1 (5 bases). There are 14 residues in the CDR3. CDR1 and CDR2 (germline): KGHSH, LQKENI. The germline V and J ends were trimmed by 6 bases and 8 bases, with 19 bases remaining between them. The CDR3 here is CASSQPGLQEGYTF. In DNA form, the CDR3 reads TGTGCCAGCTCCCAACCGGGACTACAGGAGGGCTACACCTTC.

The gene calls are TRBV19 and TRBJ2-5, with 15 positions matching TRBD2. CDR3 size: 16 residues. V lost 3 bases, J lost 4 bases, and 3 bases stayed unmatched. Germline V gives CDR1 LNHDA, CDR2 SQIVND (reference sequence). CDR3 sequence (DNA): TGTGCCAGTAGTATCAGGACTAGCGGGAGGGGAGAGACCCAGTACTTC. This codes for CASSIRTSGRGETQYF.

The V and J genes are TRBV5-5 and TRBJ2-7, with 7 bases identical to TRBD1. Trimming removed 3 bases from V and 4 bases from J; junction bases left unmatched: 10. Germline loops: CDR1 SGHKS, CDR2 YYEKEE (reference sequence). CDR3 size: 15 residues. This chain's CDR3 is CASSSLTGMGYEQYF. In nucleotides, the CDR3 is TGTGCCAGCAGCTCACTGACAGGGATGGGGTACGAGCAGTACTTC.